The 19 T cell receptor beta chains given below trace back to one sample, sequenced in a study of T cells in Graves' hyperthyroidism and ophthalmopathy. The source material, RNA transcripts, was used to amplify TCR beta CDR3 regions. TCR CDR3 underwent first-round RT-PCR with the HTBI primer set. TCRdb reanalysed the multiplex PCR reads using MiXCR and keeps one entry per CDR3 protein. This table has around 690,000 distinct CDR3 sequences, around 16% appearing once. Sequenced sample: blood. These receptors were taken from a man over 45 with Graves' hyperthyroidism.

This clonotype was seen ten or more times. The chain couples TRBV27 to TRBJ2-7; D possibly corresponds to TRBD2 (5 bases). Looked up from germline, CDR1 is MNHEY and CDR2 is SMNVEV (reference sequence). The CDR3 has 13 residues. Trimming removed 3 bases at V and 2 bases at J, with 8 bases between. The CDR3 spells CASSFGIPYEQYF. The DNA of the CDR3 is TGTGCCAGCAGTTTCGGGATTCCCTACGAGCAGTACTTC.

This chain uses TRBV6-5 with TRBJ1-1; a weak D match, TRBD1 (6 bases). Germline values: CDR1 MNHEY, CDR2 SVGAGI. The CDR3 runs to 14 residues. V shed 5 bases and J shed 1 base, with 11 bases lying between them. The CDR3 sequence is CASSEGHENTEAFF. The CDR3 nucleotides read TGTGCCAGCAGTGAGGGACATGAGAACACTGAAGCTTTCTTT.

The chain employs TRBV7-2 and TRBJ1-5; D gene unclear. Per germline, CDR1 SGHTA and CDR2 FQGNSA. CDR3 size: 15 residues. The germline V and J ends were trimmed by 1 base and 6 bases, with 13 bases remaining between them. The CDR3 sequence is CASSLGARSSQPQHF. The CDR3 DNA reads as TGTGCCAGCAGCTTAGGAGCACGGTCATCTCAGCCCCAGCATTTT.

The rearrangement links TRBV5-1 to TRBJ2-2; D unresolved. Trimming cost V 1 base and J 1 base, with 8 bases left between them. Looked up from germline, CDR1 is SGHRS and CDR2 is YFSETQ. The CDR3 is 15 residues long. CDR3 nucleotide sequence: TGCGCCAGCAGCTTGAACATGCTGAACACCGGGGAGCTGTTTTTT. Translating it yields CASSLNMLNTGELFF.

This chain joins TRBV6-2 or TRBV6-3 and TRBJ2-4, with a tentative D call TRBD2 (6 bases). Trimming took off 11 bases at V and 3 bases at J, with 14 bases between the two ends. Germline V gene sequence: CDR1 MNHEY, CDR2 SVGEGT. The CDR3 runs to 13 residues. The DNA for the CDR3 is TGTGCCGGGAGGACACTGGGCAAAAACATTCAGTACTTC. Amino acids: CAGRTLGKNIQYF.

The V gene is TRBV20-1, the J gene TRBJ1-4, with D maybe TRBD1 (6 bases). This CDR3 has 15 residues. V lost 0 bases, J lost 4 bases, and 12 bases lay in between. The V gene's germline CDR1 is DFQATT and CDR2 SNEGSKA (reference sequence). In nucleotides, the CDR3 is TGCAGTGCTAGAGATTATAACAGGGATAATGAAAAACTGTTTTTT. Encoded protein: CSARDYNRDNEKLFF.

The chain links TRBV3-1 to TRBJ2-1, with 11 bases fitting TRBD2. Unmatched junction bases numbered 8, after V lost 10 bases and J lost 9 bases. CDR1 and CDR2 (germline): LGHDT, YNNKEL (reference sequence). The CDR3 has 13 residues. The CDR3 sequence: CATKTSGKFEQFF. The CDR3 region has the DNA TGTGCCACCAAGACTAGCGGGAAATTTGAGCAGTTCTTC.

The rearrangement uses TRBV2 and TRBJ1-3; 7 bases line up with TRBD1. Per germline, CDR1 SNHLY and CDR2 FYNNEI. V was clipped by 7 bases and J by 4 bases; unmatched bases: 7. CDR3 length equals 14 residues. The CDR3 DNA reads TGTGCCAGCATTACGGGACAGAAGGGAAACACCATATATTTT. This translates into CASITGQKGNTIYF.

The V and J genes are TRBV20-1 and TRBJ1-5; D call uncertain. V was pared by 2 bases and J by 0 bases, with 5 bases between. CDR1 and CDR2 from the germline V gene are DFQATT and SNEGSKA (reference sequence). This CDR3 has 13 residues. Here the CDR3 DNA reads TGCAGTGCTAGACAGGATAGCAATCAGCCCCAGCATTTT. Translated: CSARQDSNQPQHF.

CDR3 sequence: CASSGPPGTGQIEEKLFF. CDR3 nucleotides: TGTGCCAGCAGCGGACCGCCCGGAACAGGCCAGATAGAAGAAAAACTGTTTTTT. The chain links TRBV3-1 to TRBJ1-4; tentative D call: TRBD1 (5 bases). In germline, CDR1 is LGHDT, CDR2 YNNKEL (reference sequence). V was pared by 5 bases and J by 8 bases, with 27 bases between. The CDR3 consists of 18 residues.

A few counts support this clonotype. As the CDR3 is not closed by the conserved phenylalanine or tryptophan, this likely results from a read error. V gene TRBV10-3 combines with J gene TRBJ2-5, with 10 bases aligning to TRBD2. The ends lost 3 bases at V and 2 bases at J; junction bases unmatched: 6. In germline, CDR1 is ENHRY, CDR2 SYGVKD. The CDR3 is 16 amino acids. Here the CDR3 DNA reads TGTGCCATCAGTGATTTCCTAGCGGGGGTTCAAGAGACCCAGTACGTC. It encodes CAISDFLAGVQETQYV.

This clonotype appeared a few times. The chain couples TRBV5-1 to TRBJ2-2; D remains unclear. V was clipped by 4 bases and J by 1 base, with 8 bases between them. The CDR3 is 14 amino acids. Germline lookup yields CDR1 SGHRS and CDR2 YFSETQ. The CDR3 protein is CASSAQENTGELFF. The CDR3 region has the DNA TGCGCCAGCAGCGCCCAGGAGAACACCGGGGAGCTGTTTTTT.

The chain combines TRBV6-1 with TRBJ2-3, with 11 bases fitting TRBD2. V dropped 6 bases and J dropped 4; count of bases not matched to a gene: 9. Germline CDR1 MNHNS, CDR2 SASEGT. This CDR3 contains 16 residues. In DNA form, the CDR3 reads TGTGCCAGCAGAGACCTTAGCGGGAGGGCGGCAGATACGCAGTATTTT. Protein product: CASRDLSGRAADTQYF.

V and J are TRBV11-2 and TRBJ2-3; TRBD2 agrees at 8 bases. After removal of 5 bases from V and 4 bases from J, the junction contained 20 bases not matched to a gene. Germline V gene lookup returns CDR1 SGHAT and CDR2 FQNNGV. This CDR3 spans 19 amino acids. The CDR3 loop reads CASSLRPGLPGGGSDTQYF. The CDR3, as DNA: TGTGCCAGCAGCCTGCGGCCGGGACTACCGGGAGGGGGGTCAGATACGCAGTATTTT.

This clonotype occurred many times. One end of the junction fails to match germline, which may point to a read error. The chain joins TRBV5-1 to TRBJ2-3; perhaps TRBD2 as D (5 bases). This CDR3 comprises 15 residues. Germline CDR1 is SGHRS and CDR2 is YFSETQ. CDR3 loop: CASGFGERAADTQYF. DNA for the CDR3: TGCGCCAGCGGCTTCGGGGAGCGCGCCGCAGATACGCAGTATTTT.

The chain couples TRBV5-6 to TRBJ2-5, with 10 bases lining up with TRBD2. V was pared by 4 bases and J by 5 bases, with 8 bases of the junction left unmatched. The V gene's germline CDR1 is SGHDT and CDR2 YYEEEE. The CDR3 consists of 15 residues. CDR3 loop: CASSPLLAGRETQYF. The CDR3 nucleotides read TGTGCCAGCAGCCCTCTACTAGCGGGAAGGGAGACCCAGTACTTC.

The rearrangement links TRBV2 to TRBJ2-5; D gene unclear. Germline values: CDR1 SNHLY, CDR2 FYNNEI. CDR3 size: 13 residues. Trimming took 4 bases from V and 1 from J, leaving 7 bases between them. The DNA for the CDR3 is TGTGCCAGCAGTGGCTTAGCCCAAGAGACCCAGTACTTC. This sequence encodes CASSGLAQETQYF. Full variable domain (outside the CDR3, taken from reference TRBV2 and TRBJ2-5): EPEVTQTPSHQVTQMGQEVILRCVPISNHLYFYWYRQILGQKVEFLVSFYNNEISEKSEIFDDQFSVERPDGSNFTLKIRSTKLEDSAMYFCASSGLAQETQYFGPGTRLLVL.

The rearrangement uses TRBV6-2 or TRBV6-3 and TRBJ2-1, with D unresolved. This CDR3 spans 14 amino acids. Germline V CDR1 and CDR2: MNHEY, SVGEGT. Deletions cut 6 bases from V and 2 bases from J, with 11 bases between. CDR3 region: CASSPRTTYNEQFF. CDR3 DNA sequence: TGTGCCAGCAGCCCAAGAACGACCTACAATGAGCAGTTCTTC.

This clonotype has just a few counts. The chain is built from TRBV4-1 and TRBJ2-2; 11 nucleotides agree with TRBD2. The germline V gene has CDR1 MGHRA and CDR2 YSYEKL. The junction had 7 bases not matched to a gene; V was cut back by 0 bases and J by 4 bases. This CDR3 is 18 amino acids long. In DNA form, the CDR3 reads TGCGCCAGCAGCCAAGATTTCCTAGCGGGAGGCGGCACCGGGGAGCTGTTTTTT. Translating gives CASSQDFLAGGGTGELFF.